This is a list of T cell receptor beta chains from one sample in a study of Graves' ophthalmopathy and Graves' hyperthyroidism. TCRdb reprocessed the multiplex PCR reads via MiXCR and lists one record per CDR3 protein. The table records about 740,000 distinct CDR3 sequences, 40% of them present only once. Sequences were obtained from peripheral blood. The source is an adult man with Graves' ophthalmopathy. Both conserved end residues are part of each CDR3. D genes are given only for firm matches. The size field is filled for only some rows; it gives once, few, many or a size class.

J gene: TRBJ2-7
clone size: many
CDR3 length: 11
D gene: -
V gene: TRBV20-1
CDR3 DNA: TGCAGTGCCCTAAGGGACTACGAGCAGTACTTC
CDR3 protein: CSALRDYEQYF

J gene: TRBJ1-1
clone size: -
CDR3 length: 11
D gene: -
V gene: TRBV29-1
CDR3 DNA: TGCAGCCAAGCACGGAACACTGAAGCTTTCTTT
CDR3 protein: CSQARNTEAFF

J gene: TRBJ1-1
clone size: few
CDR3 length: 14
D gene: -
V gene: TRBV10-2
CDR3 DNA: TGCGCCACTAGCCCCCCCGCAGGGATAACTGAAGCTTTCTTT
CDR3 protein: CATSPPAGITEAFF

J gene: TRBJ2-7
clone size: few
CDR3 length: 14
D gene: TRBD1
V gene: TRBV29-1
CDR3 DNA: TGCAGCGTTGAAAGGACAGGGGGCTCCTACGAGCAGTACTTC
CDR3 protein: CSVERTGGSYEQYF

J gene: TRBJ1-4
clone size: -
CDR3 length: 15
D gene: -
V gene: TRBV12-3/TRBV12-4
CDR3 DNA: TGTGCCAGCAGCCAAGGTCCGGGGTACGGTGAAAAACTGTTTTTT
CDR3 protein: CASSQGPGYGEKLFF

J gene: TRBJ1-1
clone size: few
CDR3 length: 13
D gene: -
V gene: TRBV7-6
CDR3 DNA: TGTGCCAGCAGCCAGGGACAATCGACTGAAGCTTTCTTT
CDR3 protein: CASSQGQSTEAFF

J gene: TRBJ2-2
clone size: medium-sized
CDR3 length: 14
D gene: -
V gene: TRBV25-1
CDR3 DNA: TGTGCCAGCAGGAACCCCCGTTCGGCTGGGGAGCTGTTTTTT
CDR3 protein: CASRNPRSAGELFF

J gene: TRBJ1-4
clone size: many
CDR3 length: 15
D gene: -
V gene: TRBV7-6
CDR3 DNA: TGTGCCAGCAGCCAAGCCTCAGGGGCGGGTGAAAAACTGTTTTTT
CDR3 protein: CASSQASGAGEKLFF

J gene: TRBJ2-7
clone size: -
CDR3 length: 23
D gene: TRBD2
V gene: TRBV25-1
CDR3 DNA: TGTGCCAGCAGCCAGGACCGCAGGGGGATCGCTGGCACTAGCGGGTCGAGCTCCTACGAGCAGTACTTC
CDR3 protein: CASSQDRRGIAGTSGSSSYEQYF

J gene: TRBJ1-2
clone size: -
CDR3 length: 14
D gene: TRBD1
V gene: TRBV7-2
CDR3 DNA: TGTGCCTGGAGTCAAACGAAGGGGGCCGGTGGCTACACCTTC
CDR3 protein: CAWSQTKGAGGYTF

J gene: TRBJ2-5
clone size: few
CDR3 length: 17
D gene: TRBD2
V gene: TRBV7-9
CDR3 DNA: TGTGCCAGCAGCCAAGGCTCGAGGGCTAGCGGGGAAGAGACCCAGTACTTC
CDR3 protein: CASSQGSRASGEETQYF

J gene: TRBJ1-2
clone size: -
CDR3 length: 13
D gene: -
V gene: TRBV10-2
CDR3 DNA: TGCGCCAGCAGCCGAAAGACAGATTATGGCTACACCTTC
CDR3 protein: CASSRKTDYGYTF

J gene: TRBJ2-3
clone size: -
CDR3 length: 15
D gene: -
V gene: TRBV4-2
CDR3 DNA: TGTGCCAGCAGCCAAGATAGAGCAGGGTCAGATACGCAGTATTTT
CDR3 protein: CASSQDRAGSDTQYF

J gene: TRBJ1-2
clone size: -
CDR3 length: 16
D gene: -
V gene: TRBV29-1
CDR3 DNA: TGCAGCGTTGAAGATCTCAGTCACAGCCCGGGGGGTGACTACACCTTC
CDR3 protein: CSVEDLSHSPGGDYTF

J gene: TRBJ1-1
clone size: many
CDR3 length: 14
D gene: -
V gene: TRBV2
CDR3 DNA: TGTGCCAGCAGATTCGTAATCCGGGGGGCTGAAGCTTTCTTT
CDR3 protein: CASRFVIRGAEAFF

J gene: TRBJ2-5
clone size: many
CDR3 length: 14
D gene: -
V gene: TRBV10-3
CDR3 DNA: TGTGCCATCAGATCAGCCCGGGATGGGGAGACCCAGTACTTC
CDR3 protein: CAIRSARDGETQYF

J gene: TRBJ1-1
clone size: few
CDR3 length: 13
D gene: -
V gene: TRBV6-5
CDR3 DNA: TGTGCCAGCAAGGGACGGGCAAACACTGAAGCTTTCTTT
CDR3 protein: CASKGRANTEAFF

J gene: TRBJ2-7
clone size: once
CDR3 length: 15
D gene: TRBD2
V gene: TRBV20-1
CDR3 DNA: TGCAGTGCTAGGACTAGCGGGATTACCGGCCACGAGCAGTACTTC
CDR3 protein: CSARTSGITGHEQYF

J gene: TRBJ1-2
clone size: few
CDR3 length: 15
D gene: TRBD1
V gene: TRBV6-1
CDR3 DNA: TGTGCCAGCAGGGGAGAACAGGGGGGGAACTATGGCTACACCTTC
CDR3 protein: CASRGEQGGNYGYTF

J gene: TRBJ2-7
clone size: -
CDR3 length: 14
D gene: -
V gene: TRBV2
CDR3 DNA: TGTGCCAGCTCACCAGGACCCTCGCCCTACGAGCAGTACTTC
CDR3 protein: CASSPGPSPYEQYF

J gene: TRBJ2-2
clone size: -
CDR3 length: 15
D gene: TRBD1
V gene: TRBV25-1
CDR3 DNA: TGTGCCAGCAGTTACGGACAGGGGAGCACCGGGGAGCTGTTTTTT
CDR3 protein: CASSYGQGSTGELFF

J gene: TRBJ1-5
clone size: -
CDR3 length: 15
D gene: -
V gene: TRBV19
CDR3 DNA: TGTGCCAGTAGTATAGAAGGGCAGACGGGTCAGCCCCAGCATTTT
CDR3 protein: CASSIEGQTGQPQHF

J gene: TRBJ2-7
clone size: -
CDR3 length: 13
D gene: TRBD2
V gene: TRBV29-1
CDR3 DNA: TGCAGCGTTACTAGCGGGGGCACGGACGAGCAGTACTTC
CDR3 protein: CSVTSGGTDEQYF

J gene: TRBJ2-7
clone size: -
CDR3 length: 17
D gene: -
V gene: TRBV10-1
CDR3 DNA: TGCGCCAGCACCTCTGCGGGGACAGTTTTTCCCTCCTACGAGCAGTACTTC
CDR3 protein: CASTSAGTVFPSYEQYF

J gene: TRBJ2-2
clone size: -
CDR3 length: 15
D gene: -
V gene: TRBV24-1
CDR3 DNA: TGTGCCACCAGTGAAGGTGGGGGCCACACCGGGGAGCTGTTTTTT
CDR3 protein: CATSEGGGHTGELFF

J gene: TRBJ2-7
clone size: -
CDR3 length: 13
D gene: -
V gene: TRBV20-1
CDR3 DNA: TGCAGTGCTAGAGAAGGCAGGGGAAAGGAGCAGTACTTC
CDR3 protein: CSAREGRGKEQYF

J gene: TRBJ1-1
clone size: -
CDR3 length: 13
D gene: -
V gene: TRBV9
CDR3 DNA: TGTGCCAGCGCGCTGGGTATAGGGGCTGAAGCTTTCTTT
CDR3 protein: CASALGIGAEAFF

J gene: TRBJ2-7
clone size: -
CDR3 length: 14
D gene: -
V gene: TRBV6-2/TRBV6-3
CDR3 DNA: TGTGCCAGCAGTACCTCAGGGGCGTCCAACGAGCAGTACTTC
CDR3 protein: CASSTSGASNEQYF

J gene: TRBJ1-6
clone size: few
CDR3 length: 15
D gene: TRBD1
V gene: TRBV20-1
CDR3 DNA: TGCAGTGCCCCGACAGGGAACTACTATAATTCACCCCTCCACTTT
CDR3 protein: CSAPTGNYYNSPLHF

J gene: TRBJ2-5
clone size: -
CDR3 length: 17
D gene: TRBD2
V gene: TRBV2
CDR3 DNA: TGTGCCAGCAGTGAGGCGAGACTAGCGGGGGGCGGGGAGACCCAGTACTTC
CDR3 protein: CASSEARLAGGGETQYF

J gene: TRBJ2-1
clone size: -
CDR3 length: 13
D gene: TRBD2
V gene: TRBV10-3
CDR3 DNA: TGTGCCATCAGCGCGGGAGGGCCCGTTGAGCAGTTCTTC
CDR3 protein: CAISAGGPVEQFF